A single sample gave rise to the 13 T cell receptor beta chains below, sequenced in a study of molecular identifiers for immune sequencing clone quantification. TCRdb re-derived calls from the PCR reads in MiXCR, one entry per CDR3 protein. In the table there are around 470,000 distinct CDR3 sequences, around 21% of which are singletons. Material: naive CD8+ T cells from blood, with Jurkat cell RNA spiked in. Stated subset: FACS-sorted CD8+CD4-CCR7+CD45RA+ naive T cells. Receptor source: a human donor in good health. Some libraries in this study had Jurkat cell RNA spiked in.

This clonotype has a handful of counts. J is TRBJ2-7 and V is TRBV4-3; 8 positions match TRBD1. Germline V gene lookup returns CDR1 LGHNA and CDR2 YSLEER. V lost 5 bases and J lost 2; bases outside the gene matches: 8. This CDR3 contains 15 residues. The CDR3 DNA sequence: TGCGCCAGCAGCAAGTCCGGGACAGGCCCCTACGAGCAGTACTTC. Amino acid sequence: CASSKSGTGPYEQYF.

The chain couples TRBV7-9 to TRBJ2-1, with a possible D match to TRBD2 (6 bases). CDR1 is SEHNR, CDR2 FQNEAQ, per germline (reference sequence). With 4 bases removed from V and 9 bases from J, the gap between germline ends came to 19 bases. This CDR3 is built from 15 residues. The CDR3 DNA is TGTGCCAGCAGCTCACCCCTAAGGGACTTCGGTGAGCAGTTCTTC. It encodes CASSSPLRDFGEQFF.

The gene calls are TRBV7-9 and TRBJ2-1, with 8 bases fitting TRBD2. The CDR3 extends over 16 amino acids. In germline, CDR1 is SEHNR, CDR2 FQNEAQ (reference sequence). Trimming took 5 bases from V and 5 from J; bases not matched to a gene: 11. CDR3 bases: TGTGCCAGCAGCAGATCAATAGCGGGGCGACACAATGAGCAGTTCTTC. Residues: CASSRSIAGRHNEQFF.

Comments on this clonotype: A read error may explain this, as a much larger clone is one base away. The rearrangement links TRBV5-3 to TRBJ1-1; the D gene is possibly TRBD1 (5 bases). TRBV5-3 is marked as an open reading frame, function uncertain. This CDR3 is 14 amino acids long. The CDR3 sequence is CASSLSRGTTEAFF. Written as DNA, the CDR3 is TGTGCCAGCAGCTTATCGCGGGGGACCACTGAAGCTTTCTTT.

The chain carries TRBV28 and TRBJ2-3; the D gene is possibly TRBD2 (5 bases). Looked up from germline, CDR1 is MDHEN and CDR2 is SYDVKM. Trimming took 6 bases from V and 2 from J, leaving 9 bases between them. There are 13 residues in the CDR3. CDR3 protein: CASRGSDTDTQYF. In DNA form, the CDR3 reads TGTGCCAGCAGGGGGAGCGACACAGATACGCAGTATTTT.

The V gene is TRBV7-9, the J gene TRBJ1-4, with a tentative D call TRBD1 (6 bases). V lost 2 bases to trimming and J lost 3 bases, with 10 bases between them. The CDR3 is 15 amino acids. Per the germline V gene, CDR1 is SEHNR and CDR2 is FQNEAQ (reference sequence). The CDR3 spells CASSLSPGANEKLFF. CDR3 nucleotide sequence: TGTGCCAGCAGCTTAAGTCCAGGGGCTAATGAAAAACTGTTTTTT.

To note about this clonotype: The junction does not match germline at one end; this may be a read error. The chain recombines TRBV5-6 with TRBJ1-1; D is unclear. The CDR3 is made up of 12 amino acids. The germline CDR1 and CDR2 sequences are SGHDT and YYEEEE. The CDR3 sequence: CASSLLAYEVFF. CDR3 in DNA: TGTGCCAGCAGCTTGTTGGCCTATGAAGTTTTCTTT.

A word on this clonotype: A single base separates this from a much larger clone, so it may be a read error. The CDR3 loop reads CANSQGGRGRTEAFF. The DNA of the CDR3 is TGTGCCAACAGTCAAGGGGGCAGGGGACGCACTGAAGCTTTCTTT. V gene TRBV27 combines with J gene TRBJ1-1; TRBD1 matches at 7 bases. The length of the CDR3 is 15 residues. CDR1 and CDR2 from the germline V gene are MNHEY and SMNVEV (reference sequence).

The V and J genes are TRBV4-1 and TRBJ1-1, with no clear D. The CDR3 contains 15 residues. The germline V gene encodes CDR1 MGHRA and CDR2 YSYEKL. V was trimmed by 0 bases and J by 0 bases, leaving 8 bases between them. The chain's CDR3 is CASSQDFGMNTEAFF. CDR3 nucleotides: TGCGCCAGCAGCCAAGATTTTGGTATGAACACTGAAGCTTTCTTT.

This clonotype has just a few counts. The CDR3 loop reads CASSPSGGPPTEAFF. CDR3 nucleotides: TGCGCCAGCAGCCCCTCGGGAGGGCCCCCCACTGAAGCTTTCTTT. This chain links TRBV4-3 with TRBJ1-1; no clear D. Trimming shortened V by 4 bases and J by 4 bases, and 16 bases separated the two germline ends. There are 15 residues in the CDR3. Germline lookup yields CDR1 LGHNA and CDR2 YSLEER.

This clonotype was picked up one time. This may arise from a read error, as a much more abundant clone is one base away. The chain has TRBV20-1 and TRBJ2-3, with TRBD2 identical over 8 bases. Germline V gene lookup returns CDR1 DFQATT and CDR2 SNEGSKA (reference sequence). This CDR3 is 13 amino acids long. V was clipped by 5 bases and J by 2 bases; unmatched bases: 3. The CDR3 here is CSAGAGVTDTQYF. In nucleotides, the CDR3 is TGCAGTGCTGGAGCGGGAGTCACAGATACGCAGTATTTT.

This CDR3 reads CASIPGSGSYNEQFF. In nucleotides, the CDR3 is TGTGCCAGCATCCCCGGGAGTGGGTCCTACAATGAGCAGTTCTTC. This chain joins TRBV28 and TRBJ2-1, with a tentative D call TRBD2 (6 bases). The length of the CDR3 is 15 residues. The germline V and J ends were trimmed by 7 bases and 1 base, with 14 bases remaining between them. The germline V gene encodes CDR1 MDHEN and CDR2 SYDVKM.

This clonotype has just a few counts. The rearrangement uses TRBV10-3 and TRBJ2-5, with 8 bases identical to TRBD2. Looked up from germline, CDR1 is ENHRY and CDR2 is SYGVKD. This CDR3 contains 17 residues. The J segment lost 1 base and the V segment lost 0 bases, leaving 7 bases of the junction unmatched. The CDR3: CAISESGIAGPQETQYF. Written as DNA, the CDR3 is TGTGCCATCAGTGAGTCGGGGATAGCGGGGCCCCAAGAGACCCAGTACTTC.